This T cell receptor (beta chain) was sequenced in a study of T cell changes during pregnancy in multiple sclerosis. Germline-derived CDR1 and CDR2 are MNHNS and SASEGT. This CDR3 has 14 amino acids. The trim removed 1 base at V and 3 bases at J, leaving 2 bases unmatched. Only in-frame clones appear in the TCRdb table, and some are missing; sequencing was by immunoSEQ multiplex PCR. The sample shows about 44,000 clones, roughly 87% of them seen only once. Sequencing used CD4+ T cells from peripheral blood mononuclear cells, obtained after pregnancy. The clonotype comes from a female donor with multiple sclerosis, enrolled in a pregnancy study. The chain has TRBV6-1 and TRBJ2-7, with TRBD2 matching 8 bases. This CDR3 reads CASSEGAGGYEQYF. CDR3 bases: TGTGCCAGCAGTGAAGGGGCGGGGGGCTACGAGCAGTACTTC.